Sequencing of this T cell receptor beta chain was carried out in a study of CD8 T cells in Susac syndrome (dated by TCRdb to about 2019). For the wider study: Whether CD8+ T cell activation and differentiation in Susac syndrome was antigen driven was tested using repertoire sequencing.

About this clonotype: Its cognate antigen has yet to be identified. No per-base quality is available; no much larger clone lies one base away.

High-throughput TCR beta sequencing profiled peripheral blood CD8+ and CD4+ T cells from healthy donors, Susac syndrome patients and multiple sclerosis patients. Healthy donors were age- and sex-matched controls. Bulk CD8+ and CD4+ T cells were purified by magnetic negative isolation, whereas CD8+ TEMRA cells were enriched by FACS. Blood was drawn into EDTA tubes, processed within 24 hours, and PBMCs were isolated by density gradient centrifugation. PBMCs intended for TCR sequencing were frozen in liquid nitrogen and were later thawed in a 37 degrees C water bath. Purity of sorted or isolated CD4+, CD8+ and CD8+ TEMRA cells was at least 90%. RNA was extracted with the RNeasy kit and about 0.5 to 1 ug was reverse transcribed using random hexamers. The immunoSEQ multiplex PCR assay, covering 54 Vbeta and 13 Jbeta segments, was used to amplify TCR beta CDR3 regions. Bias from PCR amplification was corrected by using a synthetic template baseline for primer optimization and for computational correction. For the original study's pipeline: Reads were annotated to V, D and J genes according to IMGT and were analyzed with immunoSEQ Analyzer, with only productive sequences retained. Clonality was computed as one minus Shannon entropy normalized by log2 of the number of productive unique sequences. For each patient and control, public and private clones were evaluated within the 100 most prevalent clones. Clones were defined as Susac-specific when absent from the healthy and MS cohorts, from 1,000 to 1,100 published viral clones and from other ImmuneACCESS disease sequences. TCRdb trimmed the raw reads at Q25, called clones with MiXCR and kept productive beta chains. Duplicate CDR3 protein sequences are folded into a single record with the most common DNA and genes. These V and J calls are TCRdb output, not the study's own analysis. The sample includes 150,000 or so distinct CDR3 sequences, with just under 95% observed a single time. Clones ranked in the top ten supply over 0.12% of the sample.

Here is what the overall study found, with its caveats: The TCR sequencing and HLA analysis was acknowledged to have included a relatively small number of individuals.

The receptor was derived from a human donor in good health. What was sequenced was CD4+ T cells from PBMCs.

CDR3 reads: CASSIGTFYGYTF. The DNA is as follows: TGTGCCAGCAGCATTGGGACATTCTATGGCTACACCTTC. This receptor chain uses TRBV7-9 and TRBJ1-2; TRBD1 might be the D gene, on 6 matching bases. Based on the germline V gene (reference sequence), the CDR1 and CDR2 sequences are SEHNR and FQNEAQ. CDR3 length: 13 amino acids, cysteine to phenylalanine. Of the read, only the CDR3 DNA is kept; its 39 bases are in frame from base 1. A distance of 11 bases separates the germline ends of V and J, which lose 5 bases and 4 bases respectively.